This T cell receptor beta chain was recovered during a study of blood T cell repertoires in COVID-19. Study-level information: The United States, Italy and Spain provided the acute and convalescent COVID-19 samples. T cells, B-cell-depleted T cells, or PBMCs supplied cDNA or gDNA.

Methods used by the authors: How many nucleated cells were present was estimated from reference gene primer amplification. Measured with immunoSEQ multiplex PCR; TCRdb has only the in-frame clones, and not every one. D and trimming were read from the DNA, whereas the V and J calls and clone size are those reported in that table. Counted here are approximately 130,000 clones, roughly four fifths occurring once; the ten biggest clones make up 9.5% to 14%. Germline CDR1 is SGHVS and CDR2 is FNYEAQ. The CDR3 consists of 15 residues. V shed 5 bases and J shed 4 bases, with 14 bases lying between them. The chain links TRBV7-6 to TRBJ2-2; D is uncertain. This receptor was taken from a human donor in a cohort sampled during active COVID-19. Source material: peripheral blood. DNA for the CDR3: TGTGCCAGCAGCCCCGGTTACAGCCCCACCGGGGAGCTGTTTTTT. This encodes CASSPGYSPTGELFF.